A selection of T cell receptor beta chains follows, all from one sample in a study of T cell responses to AZD1222 COVID-19 vaccine. TCRdb's table, derived via immunoSEQ multiplex PCR, lists solely in-frame clones and lacks some. The top ten clones hold roughly 5% of a sample with around 120,000 clones, roughly 88% of them seen once. This sample comprised peripheral blood, obtained on day 0 of AZD1222 vaccination. These receptors all come from an adult in good health. CDR3s include the opening cysteine and the closing phenylalanine or tryptophan. A D gene is named only where the DNA matches it firmly. Expanded clones are given a class, and other clones once, few, many or no size at all.

abundance | j_gene | len | v_gene | d_gene | CDR3nt | CDR3aa
NA | TRBJ2-5 | 14 | TRBV9 | NA | TGTGCCAGCAGCGTGGGCAGGTACCAAGAGACCCAGTACTTC | CASSVGRYQETQYF
NA | TRBJ1-1 | 15 | TRBV9 | NA | TGTGCCAGCAGCGTAGTTGGCAGGGGTGGATCTGAAGCTTTCTTT | CASSVVGRGGSEAFF
NA | TRBJ2-3 | 15 | TRBV1 | NA | TGCACCAGCAGCCTTCGACGGGGGGGGGCAGATACGCAGTATTTT | CTSSLRRGGADTQYF
NA | TRBJ1-1 | 16 | TRBV28 | NA | TGTGCCAGCAGTCCCCCTACCCCCGGCGGTGAAACTGAAGCTTTCTTT | CASSPPTPGGETEAFF
NA | TRBJ1-5 | 15 | TRBV6-2/TRBV6-3 | NA | TGTGCCAGCAGTTACGCCGGGGGCGGGAGTCAGCCCCAGCATTTT | CASSYAGGGSQPQHF
few | TRBJ1-1 | 12 | TRBV6-2/TRBV6-3 | NA | TGTGCCAGCCGTTGGGGGGACACTGAAGCTTTCTTT | CASRWGDTEAFF
NA | TRBJ1-2 | 15 | TRBV7-9 | NA | TGTGCCAGCAGCTTAGAAGGGTCGGCTAACTATGGCTACACCTTC | CASSLEGSANYGYTF
NA | TRBJ1-2 | 16 | TRBV28 | TRBD1 | TGTGCCAGCAGTTCCAGGGGGCGAGTAGCTAACTATGGCTACACCTTC | CASSSRGRVANYGYTF
few | TRBJ2-2 | 15 | TRBV4-2 | NA | TGTGCCAGCAGCCAAGAATCCACAGTCACCGGGGAGCTGTTTTTT | CASSQESTVTGELFF
NA | TRBJ2-5 | 15 | TRBV27 | NA | TGTGCCAGCAGTTTACAGGGATTCGATTCGGAGACCCAGTACTTC | CASSLQGFDSETQYF
few | TRBJ2-5 | 16 | TRBV28 | TRBD2 | TGTGCCAGCAGGCGGTCGGTTAGCGGGGTGCAAGAGACCCAGTACTTC | CASRRSVSGVQETQYF
NA | TRBJ1-5 | 13 | TRBV12-3/TRBV12-4 | NA | TGTGCCAGCAGGGAACTTGCGGATCAGCCCCAGCATTTT | CASRELADQPQHF
NA | TRBJ2-7 | 9 | TRBV21-1 | NA | TGTGCCCACCCCTACGAGCAGTACTTC | CAHPYEQYF
NA | TRBJ2-1 | 15 | TRBV27 | NA | TGTGCCAGCAGTTTAGACGGACAGCCCTACAATGAGCAGTTCTTC | CASSLDGQPYNEQFF
NA | TRBJ1-1 | 14 | TRBV6-4 | NA | TGTGCCAGCAGTCGCATACCGGGAAACTCCGAAGCTTTCTTT | CASSRIPGNSEAFF
NA | TRBJ2-3 | 13 | TRBV28 | NA | TGTGCCAGCAGTCAGCCGCCCACAGATACGCAGTATTTT | CASSQPPTDTQYF
NA | TRBJ2-7 | 14 | TRBV20-1 | NA | TGCAGTGCTAGTAGTGGGCCTCCGTCCTACGAGCAGTACTTC | CSASSGPPSYEQYF
NA | TRBJ2-2 | 16 | TRBV10-3 | NA | TGTGCCATCAGTGAGGGACTTAACACGGACACCGGGGAGCTGTTTTTT | CAISEGLNTDTGELFF
NA | TRBJ1-2 | 15 | TRBV6-6 | TRBD1 | TGTGCCAGCAGTTACTCGGGACAGCCTAACTATGGCTACACCTTC | CASSYSGQPNYGYTF
few | TRBJ1-2 | 14 | TRBV2 | TRBD1 | TGTGCCAGCAGTGACAGGGGGCCAAGCTATGGCTACACCTTC | CASSDRGPSYGYTF
NA | TRBJ2-1 | 17 | TRBV4-3 | TRBD2 | TGCGCCAGCAGCCAAGGGCTAGCGGGGACAGCCTACAATGAGCAGTTCTTC | CASSQGLAGTAYNEQFF
NA | TRBJ2-3 | 15 | TRBV7-2 | TRBD2 | TGTGCCAGCAGCTTTAGCGGGGGACGCACAGATACGCAGTATTTT | CASSFSGGRTDTQYF
NA | TRBJ1-1 | 16 | TRBV9 | TRBD1 | TGTGCCAGCAGCGTCTCTGTCCAGGGGGGGAACACTGAAGCTTTCTTT | CASSVSVQGGNTEAFF
once | TRBJ1-6 | 14 | TRBV3-1/TRBV3-2 | NA | TGTGCCAGCAGCCAGGGCAGGGGAAATTCACCCCTCCACTTT | CASSQGRGNSPLHF
NA | TRBJ1-6 | 17 | TRBV7-2 | NA | TGTGCCAGCAGCACGCACTTCCGGGACATTAGGAATTCACCCCTCCACTTT | CASSTHFRDIRNSPLHF
NA | TRBJ2-7 | 15 | TRBV27 | TRBD1 | TGTGCCAGCAGTTTATCTGCCCAGGGGGCATACGAGCAGTACTTC | CASSLSAQGAYEQYF
NA | TRBJ1-2 | 15 | TRBV14 | NA | TGTGCCAGCAGCTTAGGTTCCCGAGGGGTGTATGGCTACACCTTC | CASSLGSRGVYGYTF
once | TRBJ1-4 | 15 | TRBV6-5 | NA | TGTGCCAGCAAGAAAGGCCGGGCGCTTAATGAAAAACTGTTTTTT | CASKKGRALNEKLFF
NA | TRBJ2-1 | 12 | TRBV12-3/TRBV12-4 | NA | TGTGCCAGCAGTTTACAGTACAATGAGCAGTTCTTC | CASSLQYNEQFF
NA | TRBJ1-1 | 15 | TRBV6-4 | TRBD1 | TGTGCCAGCAGATGGACAGGGGGTGGTAACACTGAAGCTTTCTTT | CASRWTGGGNTEAFF
NA | TRBJ1-2 | 12 | TRBV28 | NA | TGTGCCAGCAGTTTGGCAGGATATGGCTACACCTTC | CASSLAGYGYTF
once | TRBJ2-5 | 14 | TRBV5-1 | NA | TGCGCCAGCAGCTTGCACTCAGGGGAAGAGACCCAGTACTTC | CASSLHSGEETQYF
NA | TRBJ1-5 | 15 | TRBV19 | NA | TGTGCCAGTAGTTTCACCAGGGATAGCAATCAGCCCCAGCATTTT | CASSFTRDSNQPQHF
NA | TRBJ2-3 | 13 | TRBV15 | NA | TGTGCCACCAGCAGAGTAGGAGCCGATACGCAGTATTTT | CATSRVGADTQYF
NA | TRBJ2-1 | 16 | TRBV7-9 | NA | TGTGCCAGCAGCCCCAAGGACGGACAATCCTACAATGAGCAGTTCTTC | CASSPKDGQSYNEQFF
few | TRBJ2-7 | 14 | TRBV18 | TRBD1 | TGTGCCAGCTCTACAGGGGCCCAGACCTACGAGCAGTACTTC | CASSTGAQTYEQYF
once | TRBJ2-7 | 14 | TRBV14 | NA | TGTGCCAGCAGCCAAGAGGGGGTATTCTACGAGCAGTACTTC | CASSQEGVFYEQYF
NA | TRBJ2-2 | 15 | TRBV18 | NA | TGTGCCAGCCGCTCCACGGGTGGAAACACCGGGGAGCTGTTTTTT | CASRSTGGNTGELFF
NA | TRBJ1-1 | 13 | TRBV12-3/TRBV12-4 | NA | TGTGCCAGCAACCGTGAGGCGAACACTGAAGCTTTCTTT | CASNREANTEAFF
NA | TRBJ2-7 | 15 | TRBV18 | TRBD1 | TGTGCCAGCTCACCGAAACGGACAGGGTTGTACGAGCAGTACTTC | CASSPKRTGLYEQYF
NA | TRBJ1-6 | 14 | TRBV6-5 | NA | TGTGCCAGCAGGACCAGGGGTATGGTTTCACCCCTCCACTTT | CASRTRGMVSPLHF
NA | TRBJ1-1 | 14 | TRBV27 | NA | TGTGCCAGCACCTCGCTCCGGGGGAACACTGAAGCTTTCTTT | CASTSLRGNTEAFF
NA | TRBJ1-2 | 12 | TRBV19 | NA | TGTGCCAGTAGGGCAGCAATCTATGGCTACACCTTC | CASRAAIYGYTF
NA | TRBJ2-6 | 13 | TRBV5-4 | NA | TGTGCCAGCAGCTGGACTGGGGCCAACGTCCTGACTTTC | CASSWTGANVLTF
NA | TRBJ1-1 | 11 | TRBV29-1 | NA | TGCAGCGTTGGTCAGGGCACTGAAGCTTTCTTT | CSVGQGTEAFF
NA | TRBJ1-5 | 14 | TRBV28 | NA | TGTGCCAGCAGCATGAGGGTTAGCAATCAGCCCCAGCATTTT | CASSMRVSNQPQHF
NA | TRBJ2-2 | 13 | TRBV2 | NA | TGTGCCAGCAGTTCCGAGGCTGCAGGGGAGCTGTTTTTT | CASSSEAAGELFF
NA | TRBJ2-3 | 16 | TRBV6-2/TRBV6-3 | NA | TGTGCCAGCAGTTATGCGTGGGGGGCTAGCACAGATACGCAGTATTTT | CASSYAWGASTDTQYF
NA | TRBJ2-7 | 14 | TRBV5-1 | NA | TGCGCCAGCAGCCCGTTAACAGCAAACTACGAGCAGTACTTC | CASSPLTANYEQYF
NA | TRBJ2-7 | 17 | TRBV5-1 | TRBD2 | TGCGCCAGCAGCTTATCCCCTAGCGGGGGGGCCAGCGACGAGCAGTACTTC | CASSLSPSGGASDEQYF
NA | TRBJ2-3 | 13 | TRBV6-5 | NA | TGTGCCACAAGGGTGGCAGGGGGGGATACGCAGTATTTT | CATRVAGGDTQYF